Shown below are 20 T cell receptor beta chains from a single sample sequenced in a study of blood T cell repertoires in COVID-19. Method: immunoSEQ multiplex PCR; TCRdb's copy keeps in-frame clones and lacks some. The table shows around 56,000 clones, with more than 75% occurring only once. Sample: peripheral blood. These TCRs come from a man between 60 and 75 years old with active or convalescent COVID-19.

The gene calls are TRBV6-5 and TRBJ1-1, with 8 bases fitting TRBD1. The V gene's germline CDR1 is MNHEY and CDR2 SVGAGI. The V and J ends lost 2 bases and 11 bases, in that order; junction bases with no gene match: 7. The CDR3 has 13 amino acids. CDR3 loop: CASSYMQGASAFF. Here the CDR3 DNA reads TGTGCCAGCAGTTACATGCAGGGGGCTAGTGCTTTCTTT.

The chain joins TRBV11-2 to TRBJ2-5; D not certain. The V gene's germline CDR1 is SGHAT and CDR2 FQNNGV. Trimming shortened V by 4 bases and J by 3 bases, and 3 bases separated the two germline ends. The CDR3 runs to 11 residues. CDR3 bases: TGTGCCAGCAGCTCCGAAGAGACCCAGTACTTC. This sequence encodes CASSSEETQYF.

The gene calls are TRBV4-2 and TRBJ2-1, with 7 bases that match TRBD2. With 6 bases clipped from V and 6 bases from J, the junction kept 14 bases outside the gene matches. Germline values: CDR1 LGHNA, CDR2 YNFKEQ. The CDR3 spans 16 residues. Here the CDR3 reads CASSIALATDSNEQFF. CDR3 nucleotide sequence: TGTGCCAGCAGTATCGCACTAGCGACGGATAGCAATGAGCAGTTCTTC.

The CDR3 DNA is TGTGCCAGCAGCCCCACTTTTGCAGATACGCAGTATTTT. Amino acids: CASSPTFADTQYF. This chain connects TRBV7-2 to TRBJ2-3; unclear D gene. The V end was cut by 5 bases, the J end by 4 bases, with 10 bases between. The germline V gene encodes CDR1 SGHTA and CDR2 FQGNSA. CDR3 length equals 13 residues.

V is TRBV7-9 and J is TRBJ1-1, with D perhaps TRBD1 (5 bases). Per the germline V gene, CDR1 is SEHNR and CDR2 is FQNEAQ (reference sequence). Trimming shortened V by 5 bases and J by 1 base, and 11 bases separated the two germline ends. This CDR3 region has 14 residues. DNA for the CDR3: TGTGCCAGCAGCACTATCGGACAGAACACTGAAGCTTTCTTT. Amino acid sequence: CASSTIGQNTEAFF.

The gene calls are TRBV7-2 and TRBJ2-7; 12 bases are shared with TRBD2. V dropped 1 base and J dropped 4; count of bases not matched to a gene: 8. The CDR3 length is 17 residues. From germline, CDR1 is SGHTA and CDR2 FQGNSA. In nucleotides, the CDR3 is TGTGCCAGCAGCTTAGACCATACTAGCGGGGGGAAGTACGAGCAGTACTTC. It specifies CASSLDHTSGGKYEQYF.

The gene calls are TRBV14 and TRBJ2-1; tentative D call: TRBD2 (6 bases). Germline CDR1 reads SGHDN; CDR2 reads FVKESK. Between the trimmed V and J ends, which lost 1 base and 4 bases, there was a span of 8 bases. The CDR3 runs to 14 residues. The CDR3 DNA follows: TGTGCCAGCAGCCAAGGGCTAGCGTACAATGAGCAGTTCTTC. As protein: CASSQGLAYNEQFF.

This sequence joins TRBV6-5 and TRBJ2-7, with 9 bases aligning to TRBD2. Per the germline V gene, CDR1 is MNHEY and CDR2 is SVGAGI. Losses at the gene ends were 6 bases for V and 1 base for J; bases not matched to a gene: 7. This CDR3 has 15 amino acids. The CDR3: CASRLKREASYEQYF. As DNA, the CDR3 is TGTGCCAGCAGGCTAAAGCGGGAGGCATCCTACGAGCAGTACTTC.

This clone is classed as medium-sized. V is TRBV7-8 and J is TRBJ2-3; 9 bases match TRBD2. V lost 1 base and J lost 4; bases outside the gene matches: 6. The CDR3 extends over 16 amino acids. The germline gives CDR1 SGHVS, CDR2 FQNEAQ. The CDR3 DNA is TGTGCCAGCAGCTTAGTGGCTAGCGGGACCTCAGATACGCAGTATTTT. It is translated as CASSLVASGTSDTQYF.

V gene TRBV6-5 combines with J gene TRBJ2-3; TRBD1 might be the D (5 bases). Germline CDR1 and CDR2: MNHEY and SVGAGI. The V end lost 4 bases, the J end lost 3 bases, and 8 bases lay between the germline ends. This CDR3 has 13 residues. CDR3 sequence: CASSFPGTDTQYF. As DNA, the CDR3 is TGTGCCAGCAGTTTCCCAGGGACAGATACGCAGTATTTT.

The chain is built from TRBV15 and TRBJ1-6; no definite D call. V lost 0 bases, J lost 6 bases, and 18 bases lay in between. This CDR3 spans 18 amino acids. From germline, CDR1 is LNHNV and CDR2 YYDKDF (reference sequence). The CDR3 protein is CATSRDTPAPRGNSPLHF. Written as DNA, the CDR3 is TGTGCCACCAGCAGAGATACCCCTGCCCCCCGGGGTAATTCACCCCTCCACTTT.

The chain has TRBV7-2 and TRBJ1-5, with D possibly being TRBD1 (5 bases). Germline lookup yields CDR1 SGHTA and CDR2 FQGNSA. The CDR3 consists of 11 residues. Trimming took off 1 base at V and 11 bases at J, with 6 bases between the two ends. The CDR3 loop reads CASSLVGAQHF. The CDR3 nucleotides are TGTGCCAGCAGCTTAGTAGGGGCCCAGCATTTT.

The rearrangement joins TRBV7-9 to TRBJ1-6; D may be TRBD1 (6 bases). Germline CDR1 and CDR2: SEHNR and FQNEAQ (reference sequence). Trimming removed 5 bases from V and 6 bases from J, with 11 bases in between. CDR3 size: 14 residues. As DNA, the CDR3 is TGTGCCAGCAGCCGGACAGAACTTAATTCACCCCTCCACTTT. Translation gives CASSRTELNSPLHF.

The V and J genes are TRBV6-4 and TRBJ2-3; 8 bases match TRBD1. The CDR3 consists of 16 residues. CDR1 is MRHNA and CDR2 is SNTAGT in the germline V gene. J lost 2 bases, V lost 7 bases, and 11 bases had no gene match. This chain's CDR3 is CASKDGTGGDTDTQYF. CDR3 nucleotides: TGTGCCAGCAAGGACGGGACAGGTGGGGACACAGATACGCAGTATTTT.

The CDR3 region is CASSLGQQETQYF. For the CDR3, the DNA is TGTGCCAGCTCACTAGGACAGCAAGAGACCCAGTACTTC. The V call is TRBV18, the J call TRBJ2-5; D is possibly TRBD1 (6 bases). CDR1 and CDR2 (germline): KGHSH, LQKENI. This CDR3 contains 13 residues. V was pared by 4 bases and J by 2 bases, with 8 bases between.

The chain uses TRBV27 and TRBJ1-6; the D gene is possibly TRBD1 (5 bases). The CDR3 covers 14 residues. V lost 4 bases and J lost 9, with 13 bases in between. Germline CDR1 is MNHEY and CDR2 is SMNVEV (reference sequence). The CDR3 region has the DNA TGTGCCAGCAGTTGGCCGGGCGGGGGTTCACCCCTCCACTTT. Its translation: CASSWPGGGSPLHF.

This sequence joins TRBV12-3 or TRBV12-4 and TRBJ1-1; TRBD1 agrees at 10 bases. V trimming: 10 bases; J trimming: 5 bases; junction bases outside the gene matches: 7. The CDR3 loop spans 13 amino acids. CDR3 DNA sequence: TGTGCCACCAAAGACAGGGGGCGGACTGAAGCTTTCTTT. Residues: CATKDRGRTEAFF.

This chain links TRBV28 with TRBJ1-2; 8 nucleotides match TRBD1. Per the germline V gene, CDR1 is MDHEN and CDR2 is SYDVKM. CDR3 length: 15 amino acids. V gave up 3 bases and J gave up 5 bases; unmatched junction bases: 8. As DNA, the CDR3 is TGTGCCAGCAGTTTGATGTCAGGGGGCATTTATGGCTACACCTTC. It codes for CASSLMSGGIYGYTF.

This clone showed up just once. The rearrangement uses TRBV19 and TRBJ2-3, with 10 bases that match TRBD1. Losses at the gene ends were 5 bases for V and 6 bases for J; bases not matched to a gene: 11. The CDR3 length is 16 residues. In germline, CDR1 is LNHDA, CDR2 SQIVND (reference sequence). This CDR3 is CASSRHPGQGKDTQYF. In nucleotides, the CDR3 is TGTGCCAGTAGTCGTCATCCGGGACAGGGGAAGGATACGCAGTATTTT.

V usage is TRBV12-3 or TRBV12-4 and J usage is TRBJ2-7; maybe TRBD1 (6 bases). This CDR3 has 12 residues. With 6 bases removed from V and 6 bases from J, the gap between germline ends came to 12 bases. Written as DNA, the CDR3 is TGTGCCAGCAGGATCATGACAGGCGAGCAGTACTTC. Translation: CASRIMTGEQYF.